This passage covers 29 T cell receptor beta chains from one sample sequenced in a study of cytomegalovirus exposure and HLA in healthy donors. The primer mix had 60 Vbeta and 13 Jbeta primers. Produced via immunoSEQ multiplex PCR; TCRdb's table is partial and in-frame only. This sample has 150,000 to 200,000 clones, with roughly 8.7% found just once. The sample was PBMCs. The receptors shown here come from a woman under 40 in good health and CMV-seropositive.

J is TRBJ1-4 and V is TRBV5-1; no firm D call. Germline assignment: CDR1 SGHRS and CDR2 YFSETQ. The V end lost 5 bases, the J end lost 8 bases, and 16 bases lay between the germline ends. The CDR3 runs to 14 residues. The CDR3 sequence: CASSQGNQREKLFF. CDR3 coding DNA: TGCGCCAGCAGTCAAGGAAATCAGCGGGAAAAACTGTTTTTT.

There are a few counts of this clone. The chain has TRBV7-2 and TRBJ2-1, with D perhaps matching TRBD2 (6 bases). The CDR3 sequence is 18 residues long. Germline V gene lookup returns CDR1 SGHTA and CDR2 FQGNSA. V shed 5 bases and J shed 2 bases, with 22 bases lying between them. The CDR3 region has the DNA TGTGCCAGCAGCCCATGGGCCGCCGGGACTCTAGCCTACAATGAGCAGTTCTTC. Residues: CASSPWAAGTLAYNEQFF.

This clone was counted a few times. The chain combines TRBV9 with TRBJ2-5, with D hard to call. Trimming shortened V by 0 bases and J by 6 bases, and 9 bases separated the two germline ends. Germline values: CDR1 SGDLS, CDR2 YYNGEE. The CDR3 covers 13 residues. CDR3 residues: CASSVGPDKTQYF. The CDR3 coding sequence is TGTGCCAGCAGCGTAGGGCCCGATAAGACCCAGTACTTC.

This sequence joins TRBV18 and TRBJ2-2; 7 bases map to TRBD1. Per the germline V gene, CDR1 is KGHSH and CDR2 is LQKENI. The CDR3 length is 14 residues. J was trimmed by 6 bases and V by 5 bases; bases with no gene match: 6. The CDR3 protein is CASSATGKAGELFF. The CDR3 region has the DNA TGTGCCAGCTCAGCGACAGGGAAGGCCGGGGAGCTGTTTTTT.

This clone appeared a few times. CDR3 DNA sequence: TGCGCCAGCTCCACACGGGAGGGACAGGGTAAAACTTTCTTT. Its protein is CASSTREGQGKTFF. This chain links TRBV5-1 with TRBJ1-1, with 9 bases fitting TRBD1. The V gene's germline CDR1 is SGHRS and CDR2 YFSETQ. CDR3 length: 14 amino acids. V dropped 7 bases and J dropped 12; count of bases not matched to a gene: 16.

This clone turned up a few times. The V call is TRBV14, the J call TRBJ2-7; unclear D gene. The CDR3 is made up of 15 amino acids. Germline assignment: CDR1 SGHDN and CDR2 FVKESK. V lost 1 base to trimming and J lost 4 bases, with 14 bases between them. The CDR3 region has the DNA TGTGCCAGCAGCCAAGTTGGTAATTCGACTTACGAGCAGTACTTC. Translation: CASSQVGNSTYEQYF.

This clone was observed many times. J is TRBJ1-5 and V is TRBV4-2; 7 bases match TRBD1. V trimming: 3 bases; J trimming: 5 bases; junction bases outside the gene matches: 7. CDR3 size: 15 residues. Germline V lookup: CDR1 LGHNA, CDR2 YNFKEQ. In DNA, the CDR3 is TGTGCCAGCAGCCACCGATCAGGGGGAGATCAGCCCCAGCATTTT. Translating it yields CASSHRSGGDQPQHF.

In this sample, this clone turned up a few times. This rearrangement joins TRBV9 to TRBJ2-6, with D possibly being TRBD1 (5 bases). V was shortened by 4 bases and J by 2 bases, with 13 bases between the two germline ends. Germline-derived CDR1 and CDR2 are SGDLS and YYNGEE. This CDR3 has 16 residues. CDR3 in DNA: TGTGCCAGCAGCACCTTGCAGGACACTGGGGCCAACGTCCTGACTTTC. Translating gives CASSTLQDTGANVLTF.

V gene TRBV20-1 combines with J gene TRBJ2-5, with D hard to call. Trimming shortened V by 1 base and J by 5 bases, and 5 bases separated the two germline ends. The CDR3 is made up of 11 amino acids. CDR1 is DFQATT and CDR2 is SNEGSKA in the germline V gene (reference sequence). The CDR3 spells CSARGLETQYF. The CDR3 DNA reads TGCAGTGCTAGAGGACTGGAGACCCAGTACTTC.

This clone came up a few times. The chain has TRBV9 and TRBJ2-2; 9 bases line up with TRBD2. CDR1 and CDR2 from the germline V gene are SGDLS and YYNGEE. The CDR3 consists of 19 residues. The V gene end was trimmed by 0 bases and the J gene end by 3 bases; junction bases not matched to a gene: 12. The CDR3 region is CASSVGLAGFSGDTGELFF. The CDR3 coding sequence is TGTGCCAGCAGCGTAGGGCTAGCGGGATTTAGTGGGGACACCGGGGAGCTGTTTTTT.

This clone was picked up a small number of times. The rearrangement uses TRBV21-1 and TRBJ1-5; the D call of TRBD1 is as the table states it, not checked on the DNA. TRBV21-1 represents a pseudogene. The CDR3 is made up of 14 amino acids. The CDR3 reads CASTCEGANQPQHF. The CDR3 DNA reads as TGTGCCAGCACCTGTGAGGGGGCCAATCAGCCCCAGCATTTT.

A few counts support this clone. The rearrangement joins TRBV6-6 to TRBJ1-4; no firm D call. CDR3 length: 14 residues. Germline V gene sequence: CDR1 MNHNY, CDR2 SVGAGI (reference sequence). Between the trimmed V and J ends, which lost 5 bases and 5 bases, there was a span of 12 bases. Written as DNA, the CDR3 is TGTGCCAGCAGTCCCGGGAAAGGGAATGAAAAACTGTTTTTT. Protein: CASSPGKGNEKLFF.

In its sample, this clone was seen a few times. The chain combines TRBV10-3 with TRBJ2-2, with 9 bases lining up with TRBD1. The CDR3 extends over 14 amino acids. Looked up from germline, CDR1 is ENHRY and CDR2 is SYGVKD. V trimming: 3 bases; J trimming: 5 bases; junction bases outside the gene matches: 1. This chain's CDR3 is CAISEDRGTGELFF. CDR3 nucleotide sequence: TGTGCCATCAGTGAAGACAGGGGGACCGGGGAGCTGTTTTTT.

In this sample, this clone turned up a few times. The chain couples TRBV13 to TRBJ2-1, with TRBD2 as a possible D gene (6 bases). V was trimmed by 5 bases and J by 6 bases, leaving 11 bases between them. CDR3 length equals 13 residues. Germline loops: CDR1 PRHDT, CDR2 FYEKMQ (reference sequence). In DNA, the CDR3 is TGTGCCAGCAGCCCGACTAGTGTCAATGAGCAGTTCTTC. It yields the protein CASSPTSVNEQFF.

This sequence joins TRBV28 and TRBJ2-5; a possible D gene is TRBD1 (5 bases). The V end was cut by 5 bases, the J end by 1 base, with 11 bases between. Germline CDR1 is MDHEN and CDR2 is SYDVKM. The CDR3 spans 14 residues. This CDR3 is CASSTTALQETQYF. CDR3 DNA sequence: TGTGCCAGCAGTACGACAGCTCTCCAAGAGACCCAGTACTTC. The full variable domain, with the rest looked up from reference TRBV28 and TRBJ2-5, is DVKVTQSSRYLVKRTGEKVFLECVQDMDHENMFWYRQDPGLGLRLIYFSYDVKMKEKGDIPEGYSVSREKKERFSLILESASTNQTSMYLCASSTTALQETQYFGPGTRLLVL.

Only a few counts were recorded for this clone. This chain links TRBV9 with TRBJ2-7; TRBD2 aligns across 8 bases. Germline CDR1 reads SGDLS; CDR2 reads YYNGEE. The ends lost 4 bases at V and 0 bases at J; junction bases unmatched: 3. This CDR3 spans 14 amino acids. DNA of the CDR3: TGTGCCAGCAGCATTAGCGGGAACTCCTACGAGCAGTACTTC. This encodes CASSISGNSYEQYF.

This clone came up a few times. The gene calls are TRBV4-2 and TRBJ2-3; 10 bases line up with TRBD2. Trimming removed 0 bases from V and 9 bases from J; junction bases left unmatched: 9. Germline CDR1 reads LGHNA; CDR2 reads YNFKEQ. The CDR3 is 16 residues long. The CDR3 reads CASSQDGSGRSLTQYF. DNA of the CDR3: TGTGCCAGCAGCCAAGACGGTAGCGGGAGGTCCCTGACGCAGTATTTT.

A few counts support this clone. The same CDR3 can be traced to other DNA sequences in this sample. The chain uses TRBV6-4 and TRBJ2-3, with TRBD1 matching 7 bases. The CDR3 totals 13 residues. Looked up from germline, CDR1 is MRHNA and CDR2 is SNTAGT. The trim removed 3 bases at V and 12 bases at J, leaving 9 bases unmatched. In DNA form, the CDR3 reads TGTGCCAGCAGTGAAAATGACAGGGTAACACAGTATTTT. Translating it yields CASSENDRVTQYF.

Turning to this clone: The sample has other DNA sequences that encode this CDR3 too. V and J are TRBV7-2 and TRBJ2-7; 7 bases align to TRBD2. This CDR3 spans 14 amino acids. Germline lookup yields CDR1 SGHTA and CDR2 FQGNSA. Trimming removed 0 bases from V and 4 bases from J; junction bases left unmatched: 3. The CDR3 loop reads CASSLASGSYEQYF. The CDR3 DNA is TGTGCCAGCAGCTTAGCTAGCGGGTCATACGAGCAGTACTTC.

The genes are TRBV7-9 and TRBJ2-3, with unresolved D. The CDR3 is made up of 12 amino acids. The V gene lost 4 bases and the J gene lost 6 bases, with 8 bases spanning the gap. Germline V gene data show CDR1 as SEHNR and CDR2 as FQNEAQ (reference sequence). This chain's CDR3 is CASSSVSDTQYF. CDR3 in DNA: TGTGCCAGCAGCTCCGTTTCGGATACGCAGTATTTT.

The chain employs TRBV21-1 and TRBJ2-4; TRBD1 is taken as the D call from the table, unchecked against the DNA. TRBV21-1 is marked as a pseudogene. There are 17 residues in the CDR3. The DNA for the CDR3 is TGTGCCAGCACACCACGGACAGGTCGAGCGAAGCCCAACATTCAGTACTTC. This sequence encodes CASTPRTGRAKPNIQYF.

The chain carries TRBV29-1 and TRBJ2-2, with a possible D match to TRBD1 (5 bases). The V gene's germline CDR1 is SQVTM and CDR2 ANQGSEA. The CDR3 consists of 13 residues. V lost 4 bases and J 1 base, leaving 7 bases between the germline ends. The CDR3, as DNA: TGCAGCGTTGGGGGCGGGAACACCGGGGAGCTGTTTTTT. Translating it yields CSVGGGNTGELFF.

This clone has more than one count but fewer than ten. The rearrangement joins TRBV30 to TRBJ2-1; D gene unclear. This CDR3 is 14 amino acids long. V was trimmed by 0 bases and J by 4 bases, leaving 10 bases between them. Germline V gene data show CDR1 as GTSNPN and CDR2 as SVGIG (reference sequence). The CDR3 DNA follows: TGTGCCTGGAGTGTACGAGCGAGATACAATGAGCAGTTCTTC. Amino acid sequence: CAWSVRARYNEQFF.

This chain joins TRBV27 and TRBJ1-1, with D perhaps TRBD1 (5 bases). This CDR3 region has 12 residues. Germline values: CDR1 MNHEY, CDR2 SMNVEV (reference sequence). V was clipped by 8 bases and J by 4 bases, with 11 bases between them. The CDR3 coding sequence is TGTGCCAGCTATACGGGGGGCACTGAAGCTTTCTTT. Translating it yields CASYTGGTEAFF.

This clone has only a few counts. The J gene is TRBJ2-2, the V gene TRBV14; 7 bases are a match to TRBD1. The CDR3 is 14 residues long. The germline V gene has CDR1 SGHDN and CDR2 FVKESK. With 4 bases clipped from V and 1 base from J, the junction kept 0 bases outside the gene matches. The CDR3 reads CASSRQGNTGELFF. CDR3 DNA: TGTGCCAGCAGCCGACAGGGGAACACCGGGGAGCTGTTTTTT.

In its sample, this clone was seen a few times. The same CDR3 arises from other DNA sequences in this sample as well. V gene TRBV6-4 combines with J gene TRBJ2-3, with D possibly being TRBD2 (6 bases). Trimming pared 3 bases from V and 0 bases from J, leaving 7 bases between. The CDR3 consists of 14 residues. The V gene's germline CDR1 is MRHNA and CDR2 SNTAGT. CDR3 in DNA: TGTGCCAGCAGTGAGAGCGGGAGCACAGATACGCAGTATTTT. It codes for CASSESGSTDTQYF.

This clone was detected many times. The rearrangement uses TRBV10-2 and TRBJ2-7; 7 bases line up with TRBD2. The CDR3 has 15 amino acids. Per the germline V gene, CDR1 is WSHSY and CDR2 is SAAADI. The ends lost 2 bases at V and 5 bases at J; junction bases unmatched: 9. CDR3 in DNA: TGCGCCAGCAGTGAGATGTTGGGAGGGTTCCACGAGCAGTACTTC. Amino acid sequence: CASSEMLGGFHEQYF.

The chain combines TRBV30 with TRBJ2-5; 8 bases align to TRBD2. CDR3 length: 16 residues. Germline CDR1 reads GTSNPN; CDR2 reads SVGIG (reference sequence). V lost 4 bases and J lost 5; bases outside the gene matches: 15. CDR3 nucleotide sequence: TGTGCCTGGAATGGGCTGACAGCGGGAGTATGGGAGACCCAGTACTTC. Translation: CAWNGLTAGVWETQYF.

This clone occurred a few times. The V call is TRBV6-6, the J call TRBJ1-3; D remains ambiguous. Per germline, CDR1 MNHNY and CDR2 SVGAGI (reference sequence). The CDR3 is 12 residues long. Trimming stripped 0 bases from V and 15 bases from J, with 12 bases between. CDR3: CASSYSEGPRYF. The CDR3 DNA reads as TGTGCCAGCAGTTACTCTGAGGGTCCGAGATATTTT.